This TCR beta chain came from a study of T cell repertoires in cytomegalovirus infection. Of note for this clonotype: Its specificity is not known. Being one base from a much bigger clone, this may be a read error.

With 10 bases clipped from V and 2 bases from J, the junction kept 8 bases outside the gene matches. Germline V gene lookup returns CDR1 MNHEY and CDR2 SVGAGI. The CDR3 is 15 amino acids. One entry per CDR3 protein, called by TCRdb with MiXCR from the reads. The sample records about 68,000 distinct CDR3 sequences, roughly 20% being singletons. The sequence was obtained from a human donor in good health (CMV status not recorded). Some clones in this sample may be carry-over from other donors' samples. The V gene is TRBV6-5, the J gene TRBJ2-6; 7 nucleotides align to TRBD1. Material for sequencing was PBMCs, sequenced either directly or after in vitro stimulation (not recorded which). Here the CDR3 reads CATPMDRTGANVLTF. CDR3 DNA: TGTGCCACCCCCATGGACAGGACTGGGGCCAACGTCCTGACTTTC.